This passage covers 6 T cell receptor beta chains from one sample sequenced in a study of T-cell reconstitution after alpha-beta-depleted transplantation in children. Using unique molecular identifiers, the investigators prepared the TCRbeta library. From the PCR reads, TCRdb called clonotypes with MiXCR, one entry per CDR3 protein. The sample yields under 35,000 distinct CDR3 sequences, about 6.2% seen once. The specimen was PBMCs, mostly from graft donor cells, collected 180 days after TCRalphabeta/CD19-depleted stem cell transplant. The source is a male patient aged 5 to 17 who had a stem cell transplant for acute myeloid leukemia, so the T cells may come from the graft donor.

This clonotype has a handful of counts. The CDR3 nucleotides read TGCAGTGCTAGAGATGCGGGCACGGTAGAGACCCAGTACTTC. Protein: CSARDAGTVETQYF. The chain is built from TRBV20-1 and TRBJ2-5, with D maybe TRBD2 (5 bases). CDR3 length: 14 residues. CDR1 and CDR2 (germline): DFQATT, SNEGSKA (reference sequence). Trimming took 0 bases from V and 4 from J, leaving 12 bases between them.

This clonotype was seen repeatedly, ten times or more. The gene calls are TRBV15 and TRBJ2-3; 12 bases match TRBD2. V shed 6 bases and J 2 bases; nucleotides not matched to a gene: 3. Germline CDR1 and CDR2: LNHNV and YYDKDF (reference sequence). This CDR3 is 15 amino acids long. Here the CDR3 DNA reads TGTGCCACCAGAAGACTAGCGGGGGACACAGATACGCAGTATTTT. Translated, it gives CATRRLAGDTDTQYF. Drawing the rest from reference TRBV15 and TRBJ2-3, the complete variable domain is DAMVIQNPRYQVTQFGKPVTLSCSQTLNHNVMYWYQQKSSQAPKLLFHYYDKDFNNEADTPDNFQSRRPNTSFCFLDIRSPGLGDTAMYLCATRRLAGDTDTQYFGPGTRLTVL.

This clonotype is termed medium-sized. Written as DNA, the CDR3 is TGCAGTGCTAGAGGACTAGCGGGGGGCGGGGAGCTGTTTTTT. Protein sequence: CSARGLAGGGELFF. The rearrangement uses TRBV20-1 and TRBJ2-2; TRBD2 matches at 13 bases. CDR1 and CDR2 (germline): DFQATT, SNEGSKA (reference sequence). The CDR3 covers 14 residues. The ends lost 1 base at V and 7 bases at J; junction bases unmatched: 0.

This clonotype came up many times. This rearrangement joins TRBV5-5 to TRBJ2-2, with unresolved D. Trimming left V 3 bases short and J 4 bases short, with 10 bases between. The CDR3 has 14 amino acids. CDR1 is SGHKS and CDR2 is YYEKEE in the germline V gene (reference sequence). Here the CDR3 reads CASSWPSPTGELFF. As DNA, the CDR3 is TGTGCCAGCAGCTGGCCTTCCCCCACCGGGGAGCTGTTTTTT.

At least ten counts were recorded for this clonotype. The chain recombines TRBV16 with TRBJ2-1, with a tentative D call TRBD2 (6 bases). The CDR3 extends over 17 amino acids. Deletions cut 2 bases from V and 0 bases from J, with 14 bases between. The V gene's germline CDR1 is KGHSY and CDR2 FQNENV. In DNA form, the CDR3 reads TGTGCCAGCAGCCAAGGGTTCCGGGACTCCTCCTACAATGAGCAGTTCTTC. It encodes CASSQGFRDSSYNEQFF.

This clonotype was counted ten times or more. The J gene is TRBJ2-7, the V gene TRBV20-1; perhaps D is TRBD1 or TRBD2 (6 bases each). Germline CDR1 and CDR2: DFQATT and SNEGSKA (reference sequence). Between the trimmed V and J ends, which lost 5 bases and 5 bases, there was a span of 19 bases. The CDR3 has 14 residues. In nucleotides, the CDR3 is TGCAGTGCTGGACGACCTCGGGGGCCCAACGAGCAGTACTTC. Translating it yields CSAGRPRGPNEQYF.